These T cell receptor beta chains were read from a single sample in a study of T cells in Graves' hyperthyroidism and ophthalmopathy. One entry per CDR3 protein results from TCRdb running MiXCR on the multiplex PCR reads. The sample lists around 450,000 distinct CDR3 sequences, roughly 15% occurring once. The sequenced sample consisted of blood. Receptors were obtained from a woman aged 18-29 years with Graves' hyperthyroidism. Both conserved end residues are part of each CDR3. The D gene is left open where the match is weak. Some rows have no size entry. The others give once, few or many, or a class for an expanded clone.

cdr3_nt	cdr3_aa	d_call	v_call	j_call	clone_size
TGTGCCAGCAGCCCAGAGACTAGCGGGAGGTACTCCTACGAGCAGTACTTC	CASSPETSGRYSYEQYF	TRBD2	TRBV3-1	TRBJ2-7	.
TGCGCCAGCAGCTTGGAAGAGGTAGTCAACACTGAAGCTTTCTTT	CASSLEEVVNTEAFF	.	TRBV5-1	TRBJ1-1	.
TGTGCCTGGAGTGTACCGCCAGGGGGCTATGGCTACACCTTC	CAWSVPPGGYGYTF	TRBD1	TRBV30	TRBJ1-2	few
TGCAGCGTTGGGGGTGGGGGTCACTACAATGAGCAGTTCTTC	CSVGGGGHYNEQFF	.	TRBV29-1	TRBJ2-1	few
TGTGCCAGCAGCTACAGGGGAGAGACCCAGTACTTC	CASSYRGETQYF	TRBD1	TRBV6-1	TRBJ2-5	many
TGTGCCAGCAGCCGGGGGGTGCCTGAAGCTTTCTTT	CASSRGVPEAFF	.	TRBV7-9	TRBJ1-1	.
TGTGCCAGCAGTGTCACAGTGGACTATGGCTACACCTTC	CASSVTVDYGYTF	.	TRBV6-1	TRBJ1-2	many
TGTGCCAGCAGTTTGAGAATTGGCGGGGGGCCGTCTGAAGCTTTCTTT	CASSLRIGGGPSEAFF	.	TRBV12-3/TRBV12-4	TRBJ1-1	few
TGTGCCAGCAGTTTAATCGTGGGGCAGGGCGGGTCAGATACGCAGTATTTT	CASSLIVGQGGSDTQYF	.	TRBV12-3/TRBV12-4	TRBJ2-3	many
TGTGCCAGTAGTACCGCATTCCGGGACAGCGAAGCTTTCTTT	CASSTAFRDSEAFF	TRBD1	TRBV19	TRBJ1-1	few
TGCGCCAGCAGCGACAGGGTCGCCGGGGAGCTGTTTTTT	CASSDRVAGELFF	TRBD1	TRBV4-3	TRBJ2-2	many
TGTGCCAGTAACGCAGGGGGTAACACCGGGGAGCTGTTTTTT	CASNAGGNTGELFF	TRBD1	TRBV19	TRBJ2-2	few
TGCAGTGCCGGGAGCGGTTCCCCCACAGATACGCAGTATTTT	CSAGSGSPTDTQYF	.	TRBV20-1	TRBJ2-3	.
TGTGCCAGCAGTTTAATGGGCTATGGCTACACCTTC	CASSLMGYGYTF	.	TRBV28	TRBJ1-2	many
TGTGCCAGCAGCCAATCCGGACAGTACAATGAGCAGTTCTTC	CASSQSGQYNEQFF	.	TRBV4-2	TRBJ2-1	.
TGTGCCAGCAGCTTAGGATTGGGGGGCGAGCAGTACTTC	CASSLGLGGEQYF	.	TRBV7-9	TRBJ2-7	many
TGTGCCAGCAGTCCGAATCCTAGCGGGAGCGACAATGAGCAGTTCTTC	CASSPNPSGSDNEQFF	TRBD2	TRBV27	TRBJ2-1	many
TGTGCCAGCAGTGCCCGACTAGCGGGAGTCGAAGAGCAGTACTTC	CASSARLAGVEEQYF	TRBD2	TRBV12-3/TRBV12-4	TRBJ2-7	many
TGTGCCTGGAGCCCCGGGGGGGGGCAGCCCCAGCATTTT	CAWSPGGGQPQHF	.	TRBV30	TRBJ1-5	many
TGTGCCAGCAGCTTAGCTCCCCTAGCGGGAGGGAACACAGATACGCAGTATTTT	CASSLAPLAGGNTDTQYF	TRBD2	TRBV7-8	TRBJ2-3	.
TGTGCCTGGAGTGTACTGGGGAACACTGAAGCTTTCTTT	CAWSVLGNTEAFF	.	TRBV30	TRBJ1-1	many
TGTGCCAGCAGTGAAGTGGCGGGGGCTAGCACAGATACGCAGTATTTT	CASSEVAGASTDTQYF	.	TRBV6-1	TRBJ2-3	many